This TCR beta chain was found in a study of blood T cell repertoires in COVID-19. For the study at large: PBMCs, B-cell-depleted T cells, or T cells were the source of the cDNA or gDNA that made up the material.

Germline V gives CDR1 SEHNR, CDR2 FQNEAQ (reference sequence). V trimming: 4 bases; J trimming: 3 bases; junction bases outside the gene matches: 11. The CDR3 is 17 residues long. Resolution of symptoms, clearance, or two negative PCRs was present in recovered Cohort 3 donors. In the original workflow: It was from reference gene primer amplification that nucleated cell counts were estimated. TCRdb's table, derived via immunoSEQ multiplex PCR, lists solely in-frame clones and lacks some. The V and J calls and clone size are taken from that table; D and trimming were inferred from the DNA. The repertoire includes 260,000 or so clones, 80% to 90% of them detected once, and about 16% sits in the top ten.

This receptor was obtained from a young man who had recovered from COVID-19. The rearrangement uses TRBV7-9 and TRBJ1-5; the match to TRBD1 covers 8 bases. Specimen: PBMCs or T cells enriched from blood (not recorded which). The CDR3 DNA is TGTGCCAGCAGCTCTCCCAGGGGGCGAGGTGTCAATCAGCCCCAGCATTTT. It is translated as CASSSPRGRGVNQPQHF.